This entry concerns a single TCR beta chain. The method was immunoSEQ multiplex PCR; TCRdb's version includes in-frame clones alone and lacks a portion of them. The sample has approximately 2.5 million clones; approximately 94% are singletons. CDR1 is MNHEY, CDR2 SVGAGI, per germline. Trimming cost V 5 bases and J 10 bases, with 14 bases left between them. This CDR3 is 12 amino acids long. This record comes from a study of shared clonotypes between healthy human individuals. Study-wide background: Each donor contributed plates that comprised three CD4 naive, three CD4 memory, two CD8 naive and one CD8 memory.

Sequenced sample: naive CD4+ T cells sorted from blood. The subset denotes: CD45RA+ positively selected. The source of this sequence is a man between 18 and 29 years old in good health. The rearrangement links TRBV6-5 to TRBJ1-1, with D possibly being TRBD1 (5 bases). CDR3 DNA sequence: TGTGCCAGCAGTAGGGGCCCGGAAGGAGCTTTCTTT. Translated: CASSRGPEGAFF.